The clone carrying this TCR beta chain was seen a handful of times. These data belong to a study of memory CD4+ T cells and cytomegalovirus serostatus. Study background: Healthy Belgian adult donors included under ten CMV-positive and 24 CMV-negative people.

The sort gate was single viable CD3+CD4+CD8-CD45RO+ cells for memory CD4+ T cells. Clones were read by immunoSEQ multiplex PCR, and TCRdb kept only the in-frame ones, dropping some. The sample lists under 55,000 clones, around 82% occurring once. Trimming removed 4 bases from V and 4 bases from J, with 8 bases in between. The CDR3 covers 13 residues. The germline V gene encodes CDR1 ENHRY and CDR2 SYGVKD. This rearrangement joins TRBV10-3 to TRBJ2-1; D remains ambiguous. The sequence came from an adult in good health and CMV-seropositive. Sequencing was done on a sample of memory CD4+ T cells from blood. CDR3 residues: CAISVEGYNEQFF. The CDR3 DNA is TGTGCCATCAGTGTTGAAGGGTACAATGAGCAGTTCTTC.